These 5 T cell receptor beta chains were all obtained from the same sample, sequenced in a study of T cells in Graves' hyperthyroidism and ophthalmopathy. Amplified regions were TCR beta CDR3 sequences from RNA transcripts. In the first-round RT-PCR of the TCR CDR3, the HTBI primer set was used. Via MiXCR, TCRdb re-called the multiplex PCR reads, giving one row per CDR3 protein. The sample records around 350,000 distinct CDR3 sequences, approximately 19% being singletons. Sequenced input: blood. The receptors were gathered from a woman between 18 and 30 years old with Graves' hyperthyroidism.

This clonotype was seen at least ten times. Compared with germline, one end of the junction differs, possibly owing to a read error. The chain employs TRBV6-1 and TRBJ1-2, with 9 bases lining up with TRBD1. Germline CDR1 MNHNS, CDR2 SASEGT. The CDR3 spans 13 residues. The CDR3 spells CASHRGTGNGHTF. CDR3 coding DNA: TGTGCCAGCCACAGGGGGACAGGGAATGGCCACACCTTC.

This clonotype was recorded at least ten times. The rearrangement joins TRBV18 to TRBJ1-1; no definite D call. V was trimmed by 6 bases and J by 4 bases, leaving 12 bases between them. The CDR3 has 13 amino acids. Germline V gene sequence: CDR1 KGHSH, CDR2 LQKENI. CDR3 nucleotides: TGTGCCAGCTCTCCAGACACGCTCACTGAAGCTTTCTTT. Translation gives CASSPDTLTEAFF.

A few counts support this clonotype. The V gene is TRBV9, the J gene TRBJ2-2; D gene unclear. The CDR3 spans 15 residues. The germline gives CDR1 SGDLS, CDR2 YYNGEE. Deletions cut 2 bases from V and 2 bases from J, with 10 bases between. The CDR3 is CASSVAGANTGELFF. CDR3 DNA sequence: TGTGCCAGCAGCGTGGCAGGTGCTAACACCGGGGAGCTGTTTTTT.

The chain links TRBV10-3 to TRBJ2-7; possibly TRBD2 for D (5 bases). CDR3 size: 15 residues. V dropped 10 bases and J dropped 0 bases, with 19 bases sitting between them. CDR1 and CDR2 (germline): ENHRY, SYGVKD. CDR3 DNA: TGTGCCACCCGAAGGGAGCTAGCCACCTCCTACGAGCAGTACTTC. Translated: CATRRELATSYEQYF.

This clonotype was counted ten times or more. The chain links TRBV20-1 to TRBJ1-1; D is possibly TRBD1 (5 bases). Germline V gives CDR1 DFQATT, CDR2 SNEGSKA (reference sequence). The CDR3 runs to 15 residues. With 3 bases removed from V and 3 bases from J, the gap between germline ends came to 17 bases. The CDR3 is CSASGGGSPDTEAFF. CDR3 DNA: TGCAGTGCTAGTGGGGGGGGTTCTCCTGACACTGAAGCTTTCTTT.